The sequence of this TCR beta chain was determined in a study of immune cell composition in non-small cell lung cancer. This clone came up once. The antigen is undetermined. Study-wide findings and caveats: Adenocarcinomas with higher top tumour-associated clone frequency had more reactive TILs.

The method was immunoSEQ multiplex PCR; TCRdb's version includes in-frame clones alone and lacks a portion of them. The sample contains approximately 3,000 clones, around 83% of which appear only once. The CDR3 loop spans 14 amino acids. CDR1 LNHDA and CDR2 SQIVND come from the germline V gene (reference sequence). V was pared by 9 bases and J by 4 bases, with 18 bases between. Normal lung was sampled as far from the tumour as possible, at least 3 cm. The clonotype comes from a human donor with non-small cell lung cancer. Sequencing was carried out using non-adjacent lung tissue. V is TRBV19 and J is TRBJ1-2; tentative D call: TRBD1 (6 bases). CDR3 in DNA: TGTGCCAGCCAAGACGGGCAGGGGACCTATGGCTACACCTTC. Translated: CASQDGQGTYGYTF.